This TCR beta chain derives from a study of Graves' ophthalmopathy and Graves' hyperthyroidism. Overall study results and limits: The model predicted ophthalmopathy progression with more than 70% sensitivity and around 72% specificity.

This clonotype has at least ten counts. Its cognate antigen is unknown. This CDR3 is built from 14 residues. Germline CDR1 LNHDA, CDR2 SQIVND (reference sequence). With 7 bases removed from V and 6 bases from J, the gap between germline ends came to 16 bases. For repertoire sequencing, the TCR beta CDR3 regions were amplified from RNA transcripts. Amplification began with first-round RT-PCR using HTBI primers, then second-round multiplex PCR was performed. TCRdb fed the multiplex PCR reads into MiXCR, producing one record per CDR3 protein. Of a few hundred thousand distinct CDR3 sequences in the sample, around 17% were seen once. The PBMC fraction was derived from around 10 ml of fresh peripheral blood.

The V and J genes are TRBV19 and TRBJ1-5; TRBD1 is a possible D gene (5 bases). This TCR derives from a woman younger than 30 with Graves' ophthalmopathy. Sequenced: peripheral blood. The chain's CDR3 is CASTPGGFSQPQHF. The CDR3 nucleotides are TGTGCCAGTACCCCGGGGGGGTTCAGTCAGCCCCAGCATTTT.